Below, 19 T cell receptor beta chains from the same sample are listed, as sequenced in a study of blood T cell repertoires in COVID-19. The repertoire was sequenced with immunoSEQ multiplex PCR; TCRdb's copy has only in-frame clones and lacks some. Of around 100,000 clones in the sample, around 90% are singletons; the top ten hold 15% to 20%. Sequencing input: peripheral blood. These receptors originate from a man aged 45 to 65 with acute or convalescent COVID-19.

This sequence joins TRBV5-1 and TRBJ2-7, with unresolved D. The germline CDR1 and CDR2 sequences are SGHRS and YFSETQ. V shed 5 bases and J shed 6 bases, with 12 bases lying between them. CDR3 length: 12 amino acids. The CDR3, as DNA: TGCGCCAGCAGGCACCCCGGCGGCGAGCAGTACTTC. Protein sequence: CASRHPGGEQYF.

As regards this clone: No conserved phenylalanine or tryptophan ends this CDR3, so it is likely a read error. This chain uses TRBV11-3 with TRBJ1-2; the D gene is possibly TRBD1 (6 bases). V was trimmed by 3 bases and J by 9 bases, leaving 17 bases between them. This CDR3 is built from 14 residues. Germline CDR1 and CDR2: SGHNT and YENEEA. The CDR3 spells CASSLGDTLLSYTL. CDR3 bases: TGTGCCAGCAGCTTGGGGGACACCCTTTTGAGCTACACCCTC.

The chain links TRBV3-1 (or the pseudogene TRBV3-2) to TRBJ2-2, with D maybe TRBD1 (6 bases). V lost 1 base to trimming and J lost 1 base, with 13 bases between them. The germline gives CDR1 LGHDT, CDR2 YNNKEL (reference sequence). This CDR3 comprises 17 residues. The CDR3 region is CASSQGNGQLNTGELFF. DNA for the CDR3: TGTGCCAGCAGCCAAGGTAACGGACAGTTGAACACCGGGGAGCTGTTTTTT.

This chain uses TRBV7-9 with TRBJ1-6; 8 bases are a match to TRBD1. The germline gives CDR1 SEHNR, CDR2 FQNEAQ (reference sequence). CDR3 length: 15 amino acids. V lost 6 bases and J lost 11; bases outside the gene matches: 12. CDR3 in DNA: TGTGCCAGCAGTCCGCAGGGGGCATATACTGCACCCCTCCACTTT. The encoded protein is CASSPQGAYTAPLHF.

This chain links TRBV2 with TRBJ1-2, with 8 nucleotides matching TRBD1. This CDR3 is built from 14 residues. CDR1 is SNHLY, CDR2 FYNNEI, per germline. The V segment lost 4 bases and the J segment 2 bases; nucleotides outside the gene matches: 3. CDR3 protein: CASSAGGGNYGYTF. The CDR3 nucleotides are TGTGCCAGCAGTGCAGGGGGCGGGAACTATGGCTACACCTTC.

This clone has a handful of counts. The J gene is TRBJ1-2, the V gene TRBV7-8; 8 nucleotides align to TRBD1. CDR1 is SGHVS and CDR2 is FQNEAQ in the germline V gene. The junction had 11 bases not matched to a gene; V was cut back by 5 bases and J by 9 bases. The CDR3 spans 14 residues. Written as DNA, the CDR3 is TGTGCCAGCAGCAAAACGGACAGGGTTAGGAGCTACACCTTC. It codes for CASSKTDRVRSYTF.

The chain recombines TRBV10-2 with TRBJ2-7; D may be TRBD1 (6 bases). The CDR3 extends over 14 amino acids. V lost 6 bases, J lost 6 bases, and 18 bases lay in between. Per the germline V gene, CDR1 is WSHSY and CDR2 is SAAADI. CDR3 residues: CASRDTGMVFEQYF. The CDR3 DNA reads TGCGCCAGCAGAGATACAGGGATGGTGTTCGAGCAGTACTTC.

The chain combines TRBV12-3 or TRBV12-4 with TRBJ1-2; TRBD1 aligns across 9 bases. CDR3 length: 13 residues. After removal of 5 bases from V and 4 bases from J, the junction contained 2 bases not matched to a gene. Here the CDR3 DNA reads TGTGCCAGCAGTGGACAGGGGATCTATGGCTACACCTTC. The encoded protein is CASSGQGIYGYTF.

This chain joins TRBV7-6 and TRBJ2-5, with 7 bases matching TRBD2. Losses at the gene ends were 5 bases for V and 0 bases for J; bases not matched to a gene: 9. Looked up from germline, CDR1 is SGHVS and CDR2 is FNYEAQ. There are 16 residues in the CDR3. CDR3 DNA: TGTGCCAGCAGCCCTAACGGGCGGGGGAACCAAGAGACCCAGTACTTC. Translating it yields CASSPNGRGNQETQYF. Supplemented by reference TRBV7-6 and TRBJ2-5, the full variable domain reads GAGVSQSPRYKVTKRGQDVALRCDPISGHVSLYWYRQALGQGPEFLTYFNYEAQQDKSGLPNDRFSAERPEGSISTLTIQRTEQRDSAMYRCASSPNGRGNQETQYFGPGTRLLVL.

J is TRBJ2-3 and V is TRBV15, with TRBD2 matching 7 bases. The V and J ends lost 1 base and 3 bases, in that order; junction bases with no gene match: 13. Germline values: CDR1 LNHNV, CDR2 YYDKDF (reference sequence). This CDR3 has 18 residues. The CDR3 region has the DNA TGTGCCACCAGCAGAGTTTCTGGCTTTGGGGGGGTTACAGATACGCAGTATTTT. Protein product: CATSRVSGFGGVTDTQYF.

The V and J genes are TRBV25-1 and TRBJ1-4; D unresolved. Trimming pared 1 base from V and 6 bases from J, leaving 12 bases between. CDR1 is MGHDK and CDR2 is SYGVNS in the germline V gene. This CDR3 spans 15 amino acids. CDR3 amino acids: CASSEWAREHEKLFF. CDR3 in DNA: TGTGCCAGCAGTGAATGGGCCCGGGAGCATGAAAAACTGTTTTTT. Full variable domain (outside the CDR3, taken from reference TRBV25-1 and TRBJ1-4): EADIYQTPRYLVIGTGKKITLECSQTMGHDKMYWYQQDPGMELHLIHYSYGVNSTEKGDLSSESTVSRIRTEHFPLTLESARPSHTSQYLCASSEWAREHEKLFFGSGTQLSVL.

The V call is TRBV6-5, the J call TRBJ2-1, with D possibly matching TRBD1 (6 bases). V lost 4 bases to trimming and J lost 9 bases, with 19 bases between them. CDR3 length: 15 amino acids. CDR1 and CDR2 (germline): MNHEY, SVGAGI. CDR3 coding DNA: TGTGCCAGCAGTTCCTTGCCCTCAGGGGCTGGTGAGCAGTTCTTC. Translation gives CASSSLPSGAGEQFF.

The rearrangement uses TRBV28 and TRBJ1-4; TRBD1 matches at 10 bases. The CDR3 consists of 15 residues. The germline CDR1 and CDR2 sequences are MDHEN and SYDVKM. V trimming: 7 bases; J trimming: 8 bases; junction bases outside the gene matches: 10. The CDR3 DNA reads TGTGCCAGCACCCCCGGTGGGGACAGGGGAGAAAAACTGTTTTTT. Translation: CASTPGGDRGEKLFF. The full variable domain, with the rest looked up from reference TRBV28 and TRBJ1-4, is DVKVTQSSRYLVKRTGEKVFLECVQDMDHENMFWYRQDPGLGLRLIYFSYDVKMKEKGDIPEGYSVSREKKERFSLILESASTNQTSMYLCASTPGGDRGEKLFFGSGTQLSVL.

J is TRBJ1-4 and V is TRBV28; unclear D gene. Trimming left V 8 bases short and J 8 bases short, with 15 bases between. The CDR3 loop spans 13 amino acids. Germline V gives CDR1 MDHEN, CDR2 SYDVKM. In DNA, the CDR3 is TGTGCCAGCCAATCCACGGTCCCCGAAAAACTGTTTTTT. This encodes CASQSTVPEKLFF.

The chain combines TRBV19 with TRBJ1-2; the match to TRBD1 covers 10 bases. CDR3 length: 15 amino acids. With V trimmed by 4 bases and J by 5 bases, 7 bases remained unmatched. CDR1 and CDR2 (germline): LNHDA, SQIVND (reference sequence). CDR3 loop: CASSTVGTGDYGYTF. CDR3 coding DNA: TGTGCCAGTAGTACCGTCGGGACAGGGGATTATGGCTACACCTTC.

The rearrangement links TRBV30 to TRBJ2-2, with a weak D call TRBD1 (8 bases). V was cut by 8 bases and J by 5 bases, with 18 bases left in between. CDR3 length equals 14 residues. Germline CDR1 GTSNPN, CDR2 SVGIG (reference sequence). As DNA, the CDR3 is TGTGCCCAAAGTCTACAGGGGGGGACCGGGGAGCTGTTTTTT. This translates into CAQSLQGGTGELFF.

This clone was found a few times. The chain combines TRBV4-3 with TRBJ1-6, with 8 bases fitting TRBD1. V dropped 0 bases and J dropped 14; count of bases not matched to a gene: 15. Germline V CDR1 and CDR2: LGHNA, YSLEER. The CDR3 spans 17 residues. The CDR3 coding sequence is TGCGCCAGCAGCCAAGATATACCGGACAGGGTCGCCTGGACCCTCCACTTT. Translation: CASSQDIPDRVAWTLHF.

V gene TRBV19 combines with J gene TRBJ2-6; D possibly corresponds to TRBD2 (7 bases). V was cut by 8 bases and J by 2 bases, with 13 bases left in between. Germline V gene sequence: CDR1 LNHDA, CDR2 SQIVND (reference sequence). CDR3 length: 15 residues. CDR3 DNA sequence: TGTGCCAGTGGGAGGGGGAGGACTGGGGCCAACGTCCTGACTTTC. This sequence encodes CASGRGRTGANVLTF.

The CDR3 region is CASSVTTGGSPLHF. The CDR3 bases are TGCGCCAGCAGCGTAACAACGGGAGGCTCACCCCTCCACTTT. V and J are TRBV5-1 and TRBJ1-6; D call uncertain. V dropped 4 bases and J dropped 10 bases, with 15 bases sitting between them. Germline CDR1 is SGHRS and CDR2 is YFSETQ. The CDR3 covers 14 residues.